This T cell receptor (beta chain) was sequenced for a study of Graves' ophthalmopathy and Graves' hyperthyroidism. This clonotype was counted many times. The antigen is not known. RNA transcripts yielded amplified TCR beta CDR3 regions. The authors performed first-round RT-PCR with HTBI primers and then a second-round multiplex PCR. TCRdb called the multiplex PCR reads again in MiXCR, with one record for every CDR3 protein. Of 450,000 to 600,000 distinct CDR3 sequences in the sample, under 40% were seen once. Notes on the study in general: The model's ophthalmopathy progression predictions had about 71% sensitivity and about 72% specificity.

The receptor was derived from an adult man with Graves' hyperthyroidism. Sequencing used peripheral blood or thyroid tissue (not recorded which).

Here the CDR3 reads CASSLTGSGGETQYF. The CDR3 DNA sequence: TGTGCCAGCAGCTTAACCGGTTCAGGTGGGGAGACCCAGTACTTC. The J gene is TRBJ2-5, the V gene TRBV7-3; the D is unclear. V dropped 0 bases and J dropped 5 bases, with 13 bases sitting between them. The CDR3 has 15 residues. CDR1 and CDR2 from the germline V gene are SGHTA and FQGTGA.